This T cell receptor (beta chain) was sequenced in a study of preoperative IRX-2 immunotherapy in early breast cancer. With 9 bases removed from V and 7 bases from J, the gap between germline ends came to 21 bases. Germline V gene lookup returns CDR1 MNHNS and CDR2 SASEGT. The CDR3 totals 14 residues. The treatment here: preoperative locoregional IRX-2 cytokine immunotherapy. Samples came from a phase Ib trial of preoperative locoregional IRX-2 cytokine immunotherapy. TCRdb keeps only in-frame clones here, not all; method: immunoSEQ multiplex PCR. The sample consists of 43,000 or so clones, 85% to 95% of them appearing once.

Source: tumor tissue, taken after IRX-2 immunotherapy. This sequence joins TRBV6-1 and TRBJ1-1; D gene unclear. This sequence originates from a human donor with breast cancer. The CDR3 DNA reads as TGTGCCAGTTGGACCTCCGGGAGGGCTATTGAAGCTTTCTTT. Translation gives CASWTSGRAIEAFF.